This T cell receptor beta chain was captured in a study of T cells after yellow fever vaccination. Worth noting for this clonotype: Antigen: not known.

Via MiXCR, TCRdb re-called the 5' RACE reads, giving one row per CDR3 protein. This sample has about 120,000 distinct CDR3 sequences, with more than 5.5% found just once. Study outcomes and limitations: CD4 and CD8 compartments shared a small share of clonotypes.

V shed 6 bases, J shed 6 bases, and the junction held 6 bases outside the gene matches. This CDR3 comprises 14 residues. V and J are TRBV12-3 or TRBV12-4 and TRBJ2-7; 12 bases agree with TRBD1. The source of this sequence is a man younger than 30 who received the YFV17D yellow fever vaccine. The sample here was CD4+ T cells sorted from PBMCs, taken roughly seven weeks after the first yellow fever vaccination. The CDR3 is CASRLGQGATEQYF. The CDR3 coding sequence is TGTGCCAGCAGATTGGGACAGGGGGCGACCGAGCAGTACTTC.